Presented here are 14 T cell receptor beta chains from one specimen sequenced in a study of T cell responses to AZD1222 COVID-19 vaccine listed by TCRdb under 2021. The time point label, read with the paper, signifies: about 28 days (+/-7) after the second vaccine dose. The library was produced with the immunoSEQ multiplex PCR assay. This is the immuneACCESS table as TCRdb keeps it, with only in-frame sequences that have V and J called. A part of the clones is gone; compared with another copy, unresolved V genes explain less than half, and the rest is unexplained. This sample holds 75,000 to 90,000 clones; 80% to 90% were observed only once. Approximately 3.6% of the sample rests with the top ten. The specimen comprised peripheral blood, sampled 28 days after the second AZD1222 dose. Receptor source: an adult who received the AZD1222 COVID-19 vaccine.

The V call is TRBV4-2, the J call TRBJ2-7, with a possible D match to TRBD1 (6 bases). The V gene lost 1 base and the J gene lost 5 bases, with 12 bases spanning the gap. Germline CDR1 reads LGHNA; CDR2 reads YNFKEQ. The CDR3 is 14 residues long. The CDR3 DNA sequence: TGTGCCAGCAGCCAAGGATTTGGGGGCGACGAGCAGTACTTC. Translation gives CASSQGFGGDEQYF.

This chain uses TRBV5-1 with TRBJ1-4; 8 bases are a match to TRBD1. The germline V gene has CDR1 SGHRS and CDR2 YFSETQ. CDR3 length equals 15 residues. V dropped 4 bases and J dropped 10; count of bases not matched to a gene: 12. The CDR3 nucleotides read TGCGCCAGCAGCCGGATTGTAGGACAGGGAGGAAAACTGTTTTTT. Its protein product is CASSRIVGQGGKLFF.

This clone has just a few counts. This chain connects TRBV7-9 to TRBJ2-5; D is possibly TRBD2 (7 bases). CDR1 SEHNR and CDR2 FQNEAQ come from the germline V gene (reference sequence). The CDR3 is made up of 14 amino acids. Trimming pared 2 bases from V and 5 bases from J, leaving 12 bases between. CDR3 DNA: TGTGCCAGCAGCTTATTAGGGAGGGGGGAGACCCAGTACTTC. It yields the protein CASSLLGRGETQYF.

The chain combines TRBV7-6 with TRBJ1-1; D is possibly TRBD1 (5 bases). Germline CDR1 is SGHVS and CDR2 is FNYEAQ. The ends were cut back, 3 bases at V and 5 bases at J, with 13 bases in the middle. This CDR3 is built from 14 residues. This CDR3 reads CASSFRGGETEAFF. The CDR3 DNA sequence: TGTGCCAGCAGCTTCCGTGGGGGAGAAACTGAAGCTTTCTTT.

The rearrangement joins TRBV5-1 to TRBJ2-7, with 12 positions matching TRBD1. Trimming took 5 bases from V and 6 from J; bases not matched to a gene: 6. The CDR3 contains 14 residues. Germline values: CDR1 SGHRS, CDR2 YFSETQ. CDR3: CASRMGQGAIEQYF. The DNA of the CDR3 is TGCGCCAGCAGGATGGGACAGGGGGCTATCGAGCAGTACTTC.

Of note for this clone: The sample carries other DNA sequences with the same CDR3. The chain recombines TRBV25-1 with TRBJ2-7; possibly TRBD1 for D (5 bases). The CDR3 loop spans 12 amino acids. V shed 2 bases and J shed 3 bases, with 5 bases lying between them. The germline V gene has CDR1 MGHDK and CDR2 SYGVNS. The CDR3 sequence: CASSEQGYEQYF. Here the CDR3 DNA reads TGTGCCAGCAGTGAACAGGGCTACGAGCAGTACTTC.

The chain recombines TRBV7-2 with TRBJ2-7; 13 bases match TRBD2. The CDR3 covers 16 residues. Germline CDR1 is SGHTA and CDR2 is FQGNSA. After removal of 5 bases from V and 5 bases from J, the junction contained 9 bases not matched to a gene. Here the CDR3 reads CASSITLAGGPHEQYF. DNA for the CDR3: TGTGCCAGCAGCATCACACTAGCGGGAGGGCCCCACGAGCAGTACTTC.

The rearrangement joins TRBV27 to TRBJ1-1, with D possibly matching TRBD1 (6 bases). Germline lookup yields CDR1 MNHEY and CDR2 SMNVEV (reference sequence). This CDR3 is built from 17 residues. Trimming took off 6 bases at V and 2 bases at J, with 22 bases between the two ends. DNA of the CDR3: TGTGCCAGCAGATTAGATTTCTGGGGGCAGGGAAACACTGAAGCTTTCTTT. Its translation is CASRLDFWGQGNTEAFF.

This clone showed up just a few times. The rearrangement links TRBV29-1 to TRBJ2-7, with unresolved D. Between the trimmed V and J ends, which lost 4 bases and 0 bases, there was a span of 10 bases. The CDR3 runs 13 residues. CDR1 and CDR2 (germline): SQVTM, ANQGSEA. CDR3 coding DNA: TGCAGCGTTGGAGTTACGGGCTCCTACGAGCAGTACTTC. It encodes CSVGVTGSYEQYF.

This sequence joins TRBV2 and TRBJ2-1; D unresolved. In germline, CDR1 is SNHLY, CDR2 FYNNEI. The CDR3 length is 12 residues. V was trimmed by 6 bases and J by 2 bases, leaving 5 bases between them. The CDR3 sequence: CASRGTYNEQFF. The CDR3 nucleotides read TGTGCCAGCAGAGGGACCTACAATGAGCAGTTCTTC.

V usage is TRBV7-2 and J usage is TRBJ2-7, with D tentatively TRBD1 (5 bases). Trimming stripped 1 base from V and 4 bases from J, with 14 bases between. CDR3 length: 15 residues. CDR1 and CDR2 (germline): SGHTA, FQGNSA. The CDR3 nucleotides are TGTGCCAGCAGCTTAGAGGGCAGGGCACAGTACGAGCAGTACTTC. Translating gives CASSLEGRAQYEQYF.

V usage is TRBV2 and J usage is TRBJ1-2; D ambiguous. V was cut by 5 bases and J by 3 bases, with 16 bases left in between. This CDR3 region has 15 residues. CDR1 and CDR2 from the germline V gene are SNHLY and FYNNEI. CDR3 DNA: TGTGCCAGCAGTAGCGCAGGAAAAAGGGACTATGGCTACACCTTC. This gives the protein CASSSAGKRDYGYTF.

This clone is deemed medium-sized (0.01 to 0.1%). The V call is TRBV13, the J call TRBJ1-2, with D unresolved. From germline, CDR1 is PRHDT and CDR2 FYEKMQ (reference sequence). V shed 0 bases and J shed 5 bases, with 10 bases lying between them. This CDR3 spans 14 amino acids. This CDR3 is CASSLGTDLYGYTF. CDR3 in DNA: TGTGCCAGCAGCTTAGGGACGGATTTATATGGCTACACCTTC.

The chain recombines TRBV29-1 with TRBJ2-7; 11 bases fit TRBD2. CDR3 length: 15 residues. V dropped 6 bases and J dropped 0; count of bases not matched to a gene: 7. The germline V gene has CDR1 SQVTM and CDR2 ANQGSEA. CDR3 sequence: CSVLTSGVSSYEQYF. The CDR3 region has the DNA TGCAGCGTGCTGACTAGCGGGGTTAGCTCCTACGAGCAGTACTTC.